This TCR beta chain emerged from a study of cytotoxic CD8 clonotypes in ibrutinib-treated CLL. From germline, CDR1 is MDHEN and CDR2 SYDVKM. The CDR3 sequence is 15 residues long. After removal of 1 base from V and 2 bases from J, the junction contained 3 bases not matched to a gene. Using immunoSEQ multiplex PCR, the repertoire was profiled, and TCRdb retains in-frame clones only, with some absent. The sample has fewer than 400,000 clones; roughly 70% are singletons. V usage is TRBV28 and J usage is TRBJ2-7; 9 bases align to TRBD2. The sequence came from a human donor with chronic lymphocytic leukemia. Sample: PBMCs, taken after 36 months of ibrutinib treatment. This chain's CDR3 is CASSLLASGAYEQYF. In DNA form, the CDR3 reads TGTGCCAGCAGTTTATTAGCTAGCGGGGCCTACGAGCAGTACTTC.